This T cell receptor (beta chain) comes out of a study of blood T cell repertoires in COVID-19. Study-wide context: Researchers got acute and convalescent COVID-19 samples from the United States, Italy and Spain.

In the authors' workflow: Using reference gene primer amplification, nucleated cell counts were estimated. Using immunoSEQ multiplex PCR, the repertoire was profiled, and TCRdb retains in-frame clones only, with some absent. D and trimming were read from the DNA, whereas the V and J calls and clone size are those reported in that table. The sample carries 250,000 to 350,000 clones, 85% to 90% recorded once. Participants spanned ages about 18 to 100 years and resided in about two dozen US areas. Deletions cut 2 bases from V and 0 bases from J, with 8 bases between. Germline V gives CDR1 MNHEY, CDR2 SMNVEV (reference sequence). This CDR3 spans 15 amino acids.

The clonotype was recovered from a woman under 30 with acute COVID-19. The chain combines TRBV27 with TRBJ1-5; no firm D call. Sequencing was carried out using PBMCs or T cells enriched from blood (not recorded which). Here the CDR3 reads CASSLVRDSNQPQHF. CDR3 coding DNA: TGTGCCAGCAGTTTAGTAAGAGATAGCAATCAGCCCCAGCATTTT.